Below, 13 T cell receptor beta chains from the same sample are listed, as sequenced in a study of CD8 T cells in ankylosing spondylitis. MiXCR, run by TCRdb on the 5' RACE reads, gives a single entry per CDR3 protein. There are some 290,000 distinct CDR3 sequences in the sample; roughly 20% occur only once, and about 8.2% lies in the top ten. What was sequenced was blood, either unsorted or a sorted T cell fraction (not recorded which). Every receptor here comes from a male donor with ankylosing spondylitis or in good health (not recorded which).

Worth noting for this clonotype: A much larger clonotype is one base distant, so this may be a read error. The CDR3, as DNA: TGTACCATCAGGAGGGAGACAGGGGGCACTGAAGCTTTCTTT. This encodes CTIRRETGGTEAFF. This chain connects TRBV10-3 to TRBJ1-1; 9 bases are a match to TRBD1. CDR3 length equals 14 residues. Germline V gives CDR1 ENHRY, CDR2 SYGVKD.

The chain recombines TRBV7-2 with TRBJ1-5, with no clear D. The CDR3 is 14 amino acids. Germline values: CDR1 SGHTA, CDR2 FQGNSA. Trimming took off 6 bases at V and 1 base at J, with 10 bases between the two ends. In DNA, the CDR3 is TGTGCCAGCAGTTATAAAAGGAGCAATCAGCCCCAGCATTTT. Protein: CASSYKRSNQPQHF.

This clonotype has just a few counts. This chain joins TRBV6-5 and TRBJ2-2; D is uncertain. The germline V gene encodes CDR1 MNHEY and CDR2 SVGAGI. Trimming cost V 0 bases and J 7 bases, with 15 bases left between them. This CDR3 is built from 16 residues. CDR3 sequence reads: CASSYSGNSIIGELFF. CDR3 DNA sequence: TGTGCCAGCAGTTACTCTGGCAACTCAATAATCGGGGAGCTGTTTTTT.

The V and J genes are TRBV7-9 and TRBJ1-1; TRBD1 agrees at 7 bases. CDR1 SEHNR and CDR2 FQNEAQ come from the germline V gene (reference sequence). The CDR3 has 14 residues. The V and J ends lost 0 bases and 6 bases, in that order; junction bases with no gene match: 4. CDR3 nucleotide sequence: TGTGCCAGCAGCTTAGCACAGGGGTTATCTGAAGCTTTCTTT. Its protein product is CASSLAQGLSEAFF.

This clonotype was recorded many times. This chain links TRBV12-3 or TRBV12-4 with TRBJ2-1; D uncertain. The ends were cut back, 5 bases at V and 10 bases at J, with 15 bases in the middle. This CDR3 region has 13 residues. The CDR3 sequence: CASSPRTVREQFF. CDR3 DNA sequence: TGTGCCAGCAGTCCACGGACCGTCAGGGAGCAGTTCTTC.

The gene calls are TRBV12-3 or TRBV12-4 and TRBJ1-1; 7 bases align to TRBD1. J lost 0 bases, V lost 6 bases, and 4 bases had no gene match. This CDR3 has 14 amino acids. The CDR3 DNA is TGTGCCAGCAGCCGGGACAGAGTGAACACTGAAGCTTTCTTT. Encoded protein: CASSRDRVNTEAFF.

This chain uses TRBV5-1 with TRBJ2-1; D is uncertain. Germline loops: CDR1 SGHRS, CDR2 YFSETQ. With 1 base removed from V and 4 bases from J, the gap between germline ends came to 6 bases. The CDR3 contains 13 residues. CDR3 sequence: CASSLYAYNEQFF. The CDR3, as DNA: TGCGCCAGCAGCTTGTACGCGTACAATGAGCAGTTCTTC.

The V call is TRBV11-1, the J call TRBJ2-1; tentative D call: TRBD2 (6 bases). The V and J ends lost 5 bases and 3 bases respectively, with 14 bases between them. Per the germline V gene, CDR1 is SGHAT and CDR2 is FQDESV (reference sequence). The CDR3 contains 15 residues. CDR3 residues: CASSALANVYNEQFF. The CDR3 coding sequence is TGTGCCAGCAGCGCTCTAGCGAATGTCTACAATGAGCAGTTCTTC.

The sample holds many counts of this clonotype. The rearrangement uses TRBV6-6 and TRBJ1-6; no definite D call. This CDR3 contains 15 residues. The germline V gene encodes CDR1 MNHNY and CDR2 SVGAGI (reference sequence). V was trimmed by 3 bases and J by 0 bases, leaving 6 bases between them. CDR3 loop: CASSYQSSYNSPLHF. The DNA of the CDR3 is TGTGCCAGCAGTTATCAGAGCTCCTATAATTCACCCCTCCACTTT.

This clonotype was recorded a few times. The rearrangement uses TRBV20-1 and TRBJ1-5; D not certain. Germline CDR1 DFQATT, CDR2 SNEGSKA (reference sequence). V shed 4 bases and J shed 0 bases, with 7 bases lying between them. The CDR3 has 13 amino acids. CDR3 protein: CSATENSNQPQHF. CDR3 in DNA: TGCAGTGCTACCGAGAATAGCAATCAGCCCCAGCATTTT.

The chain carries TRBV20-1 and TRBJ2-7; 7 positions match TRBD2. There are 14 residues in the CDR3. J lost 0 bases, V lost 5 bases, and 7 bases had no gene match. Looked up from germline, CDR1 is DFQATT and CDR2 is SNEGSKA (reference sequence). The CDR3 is CSAPRASGSYEQYV. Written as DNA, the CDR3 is TGCAGTGCTCCTCGGGCTAGCGGCTCCTACGAGCAGTACGTC.

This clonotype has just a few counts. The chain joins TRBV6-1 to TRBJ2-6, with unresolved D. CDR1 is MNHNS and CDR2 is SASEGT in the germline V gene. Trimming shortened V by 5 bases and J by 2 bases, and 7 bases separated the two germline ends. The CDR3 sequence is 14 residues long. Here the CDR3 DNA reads TGTGCCAGCAGTCCCAAAGCTGGGGCCAACGTCCTGACTTTC. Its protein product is CASSPKAGANVLTF.

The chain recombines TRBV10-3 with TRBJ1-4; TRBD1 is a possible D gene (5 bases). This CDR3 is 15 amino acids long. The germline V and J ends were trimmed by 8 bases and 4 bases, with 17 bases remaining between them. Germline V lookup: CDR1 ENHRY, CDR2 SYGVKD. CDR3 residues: CAIGSRARGNEKLFF. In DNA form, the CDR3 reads TGTGCCATCGGGTCCAGGGCTCGGGGTAATGAAAAACTGTTTTTT.